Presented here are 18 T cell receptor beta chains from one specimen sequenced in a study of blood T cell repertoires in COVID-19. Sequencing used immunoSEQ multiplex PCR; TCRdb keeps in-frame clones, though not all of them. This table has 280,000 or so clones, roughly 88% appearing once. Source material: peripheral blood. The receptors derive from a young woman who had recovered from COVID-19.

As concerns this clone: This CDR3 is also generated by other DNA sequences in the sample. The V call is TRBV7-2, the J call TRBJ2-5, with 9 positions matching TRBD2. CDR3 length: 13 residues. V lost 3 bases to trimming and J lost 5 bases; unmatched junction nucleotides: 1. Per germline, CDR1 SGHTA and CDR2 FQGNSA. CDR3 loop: CASSFSGGETQYF. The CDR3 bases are TGTGCCAGCAGCTTTAGCGGGGGCGAGACCCAGTACTTC.

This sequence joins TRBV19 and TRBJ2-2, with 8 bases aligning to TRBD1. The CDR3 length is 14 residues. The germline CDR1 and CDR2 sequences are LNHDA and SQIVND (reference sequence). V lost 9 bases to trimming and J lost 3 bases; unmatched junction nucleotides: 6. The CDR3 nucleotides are TGTGCCAGCCAGGGACAGGCGTACACCGGGGAGCTGTTTTTT. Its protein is CASQGQAYTGELFF.

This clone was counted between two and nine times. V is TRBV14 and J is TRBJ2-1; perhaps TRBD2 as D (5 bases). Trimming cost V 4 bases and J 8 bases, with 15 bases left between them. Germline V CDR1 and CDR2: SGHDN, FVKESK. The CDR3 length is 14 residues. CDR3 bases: TGTGCCAGCAGCCGAGTCTCGGGGAAGGATGAGCAGTTCTTC. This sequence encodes CASSRVSGKDEQFF. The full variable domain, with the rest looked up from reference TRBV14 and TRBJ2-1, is EAGVTQFPSHSVIEKGQTVTLRCDPISGHDNLYWYRRVMGKEIKFLLHFVKESKQDESGMPNNRFLAERTGGTYSTLKVQPAELEDSGVYFCASSRVSGKDEQFFGPGTRLTVL.

The CDR3 reads CASSLGAFTYEQYF. The DNA of the CDR3 is TGCGCCAGCAGCTTGGGGGCATTCACCTACGAGCAGTACTTC. The V and J genes are TRBV5-1 and TRBJ2-7, with D unclear. Germline CDR1 reads SGHRS; CDR2 reads YFSETQ. The ends were cut back, 0 bases at V and 2 bases at J, with 9 bases in the middle. This CDR3 region has 14 residues.

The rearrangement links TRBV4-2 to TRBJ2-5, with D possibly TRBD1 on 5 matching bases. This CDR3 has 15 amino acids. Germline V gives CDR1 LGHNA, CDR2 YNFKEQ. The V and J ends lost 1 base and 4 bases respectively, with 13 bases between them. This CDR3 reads CASSQGGSKGETQYF. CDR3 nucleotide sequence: TGTGCCAGCAGCCAAGGGGGCTCAAAGGGAGAGACCCAGTACTTC.

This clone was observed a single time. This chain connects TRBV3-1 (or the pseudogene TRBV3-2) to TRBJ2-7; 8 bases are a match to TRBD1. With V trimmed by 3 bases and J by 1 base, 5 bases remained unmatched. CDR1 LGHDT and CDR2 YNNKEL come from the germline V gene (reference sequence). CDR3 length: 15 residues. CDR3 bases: TGTGCCAGCAGCCAGGACAGGGTTCGGTCCTACGAGCAGTACTTC. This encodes CASSQDRVRSYEQYF.

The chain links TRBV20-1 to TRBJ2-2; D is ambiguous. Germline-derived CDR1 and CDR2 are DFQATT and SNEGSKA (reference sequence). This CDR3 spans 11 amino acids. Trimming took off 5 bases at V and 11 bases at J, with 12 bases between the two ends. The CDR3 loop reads CSASYGGELFF. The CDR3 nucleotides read TGCAGTGCTTCCTATGGCGGTGAGCTGTTTTTT.

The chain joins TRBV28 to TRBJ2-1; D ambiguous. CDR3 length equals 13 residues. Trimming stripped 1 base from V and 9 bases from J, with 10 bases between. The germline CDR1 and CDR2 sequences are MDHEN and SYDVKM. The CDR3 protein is CASSLSGLSEQFF. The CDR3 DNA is TGTGCCAGCAGTTTATCAGGCTTGAGTGAGCAGTTCTTC.

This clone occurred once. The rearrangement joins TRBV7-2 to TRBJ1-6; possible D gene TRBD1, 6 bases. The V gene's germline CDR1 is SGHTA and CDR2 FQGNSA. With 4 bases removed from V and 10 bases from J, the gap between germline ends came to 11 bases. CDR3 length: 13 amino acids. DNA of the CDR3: TGTGCCAGCAGCTGGAGCGGGGGCTCACCCCTCCACTTT. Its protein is CASSWSGGSPLHF.

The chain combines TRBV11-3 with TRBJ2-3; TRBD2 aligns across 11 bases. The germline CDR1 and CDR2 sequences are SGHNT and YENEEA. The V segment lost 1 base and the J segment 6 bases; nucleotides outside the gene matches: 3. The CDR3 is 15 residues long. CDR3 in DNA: TGTGCCAGCAGCTTAGGACTAGCGGGGCCCGATACGCAGTATTTT. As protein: CASSLGLAGPDTQYF.

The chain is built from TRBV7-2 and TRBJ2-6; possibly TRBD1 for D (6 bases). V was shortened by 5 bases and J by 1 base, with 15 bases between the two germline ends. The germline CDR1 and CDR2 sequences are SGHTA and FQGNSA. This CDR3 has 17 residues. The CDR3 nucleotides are TGTGCCAGCAGCGCCGCCGGGACATCTTCTGGGGCCAACGTCCTGACTTTC. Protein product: CASSAAGTSSGANVLTF.

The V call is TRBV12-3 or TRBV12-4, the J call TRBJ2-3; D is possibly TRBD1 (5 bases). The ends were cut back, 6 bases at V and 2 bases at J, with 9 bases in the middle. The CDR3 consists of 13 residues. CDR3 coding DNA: TGTGCCAGCAGCTTACAGGTCACAGATACGCAGTATTTT. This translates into CASSLQVTDTQYF.

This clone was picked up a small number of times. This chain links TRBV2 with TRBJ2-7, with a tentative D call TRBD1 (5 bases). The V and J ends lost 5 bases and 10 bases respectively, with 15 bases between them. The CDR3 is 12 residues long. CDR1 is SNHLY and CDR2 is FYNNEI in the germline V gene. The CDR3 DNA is TGTGCCAGCAGTATGACAGACTGGAGACAGTACTTC. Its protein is CASSMTDWRQYF.

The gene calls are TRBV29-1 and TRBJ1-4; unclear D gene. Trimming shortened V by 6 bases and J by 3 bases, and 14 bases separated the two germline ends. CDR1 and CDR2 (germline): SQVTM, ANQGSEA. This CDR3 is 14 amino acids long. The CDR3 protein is CSVREVAANEKLFF. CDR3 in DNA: TGCAGCGTCCGAGAGGTTGCGGCTAATGAAAAACTGTTTTTT.

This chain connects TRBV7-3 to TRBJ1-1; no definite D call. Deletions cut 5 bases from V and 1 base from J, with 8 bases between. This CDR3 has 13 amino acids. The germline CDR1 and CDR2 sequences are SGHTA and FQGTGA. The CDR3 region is CASSPGRNTEAFF. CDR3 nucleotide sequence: TGTGCCAGCAGCCCCGGGAGGAACACTGAAGCTTTCTTT.

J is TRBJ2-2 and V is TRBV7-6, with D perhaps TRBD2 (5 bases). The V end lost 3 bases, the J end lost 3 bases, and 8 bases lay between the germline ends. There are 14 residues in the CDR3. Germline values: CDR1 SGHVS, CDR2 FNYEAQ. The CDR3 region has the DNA TGTGCCAGCAGCTTTGAGGGTTACACCGGGGAGCTGTTTTTT. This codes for CASSFEGYTGELFF.

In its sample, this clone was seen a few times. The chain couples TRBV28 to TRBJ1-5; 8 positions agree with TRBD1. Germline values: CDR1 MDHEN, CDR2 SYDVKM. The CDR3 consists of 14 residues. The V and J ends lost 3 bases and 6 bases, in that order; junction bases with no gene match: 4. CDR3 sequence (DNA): TGTGCCAGCAGTTTGGACAGGGATCCTCAGCCCCAGCATTTT. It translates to CASSLDRDPQPQHF.

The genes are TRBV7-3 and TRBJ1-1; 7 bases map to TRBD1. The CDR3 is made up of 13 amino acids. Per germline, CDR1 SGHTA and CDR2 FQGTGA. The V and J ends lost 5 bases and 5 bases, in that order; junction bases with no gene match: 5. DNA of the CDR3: TGTGCCAGCAGCCGTACAGGGGAGACTGAAGCTTTCTTT. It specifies CASSRTGETEAFF.